The next 8 T cell receptor beta chains were all read from a single sample in a study of T cells expressing NK-cell markers. TCRdb re-called the 5' RACE reads; every CDR3 protein appears as one record, without DNA. The sample totals roughly 120,000 distinct CDR3 sequences; its top ten clones hold around a sixth. The sequencing input was blood T cells: a sorted CD56 or NKG2C T cell subset, CD4+ or CD8+ T cells, or bulk PBMC T cells (not recorded which). Receptor source: a woman between 18 and 70 years old in good health.

This chain connects TRBV19 to TRBJ1-5; as DNA is missing, the TRBD1 call by TCRdb cannot be tested. Germline values: CDR1 LNHDA, CDR2 SQIVND (reference sequence). The length of the CDR3 is 15 residues. The CDR3 sequence is CASSIRTGVHQPQHF.

The genes are TRBV19 and TRBJ2-1. Germline lookup yields CDR1 LNHDA and CDR2 SQIVND (reference sequence). The CDR3 has 13 residues. CDR3 protein: CASSIIGYNEQFF.

CDR3 protein: CATSDSMTGVREQFF. The chain employs TRBV24-1 and TRBJ2-1; TCRdb gives TRBD1 as the D gene, but with no DNA this cannot be confirmed. This CDR3 has 15 residues. Per the germline V gene, CDR1 is KGHDR and CDR2 is SFDVKD.

The CDR3 protein is CASSPAGQARRGYTF. The V and J genes are TRBV12-3 or TRBV12-4 and TRBJ1-2; TCRdb names TRBD1, which stays unverified in the absence of DNA. The CDR3 has 15 amino acids.

This chain uses TRBV19 with TRBJ2-7; the D call from TCRdb, TRBD1, cannot be confirmed without DNA. This CDR3 has 15 amino acids. Germline V gene data show CDR1 as LNHDA and CDR2 as SQIVND (reference sequence). The CDR3 loop reads CASSIGTGETYEQYF.

The genes are TRBV2 and TRBJ1-1. From germline, CDR1 is SNHLY and CDR2 FYNNEI. This CDR3 has 14 amino acids. CDR3 residues: CASSVGLMNTEAFF.

The rearrangement joins TRBV29-1 to TRBJ2-1; TCRdb's D gene call, TRBD2, goes unchecked for lack of DNA. Germline V lookup: CDR1 SQVTM, CDR2 ANQGSEA. The CDR3 sequence is 14 residues long. This chain's CDR3 is CSGLLAGAPNEQFF.

This chain uses TRBV23-1 with TRBJ2-5. TRBV23-1 is an ORF; its function is uncertain. The CDR3 has 15 amino acids. The CDR3 reads CASSQSRARQETQYF.